This T cell receptor beta chain was obtained from a study of cytomegalovirus exposure and HLA in healthy donors. On this clone itself: Antigen specificity is unknown.

Trimming removed 10 bases from V and 2 bases from J; junction bases left unmatched: 6. CDR3 length: 13 residues. CDR1 and CDR2 (germline): MDHEN, SYDVKM. Whole-study results and caveats: Presence/absence analyses supposed approximately even sequencing depth among donors. TCR beta chains numbering 164 were designated cytomegalovirus-associated.

A multiplex PCR was run with 60 Vbeta primers and 13 Jbeta primers. Sequencing used immunoSEQ multiplex PCR; TCRdb keeps in-frame clones, though not all of them. Here the sample table reports approximately 120,000 clones. Sequenced input: PBMCs. The chain joins TRBV28 to TRBJ2-3; 7 nucleotides line up with TRBD2. The source is a man under 40 in good health and CMV-seronegative. CDR3 nucleotide sequence: TGTGCCATTTCCCGACTAGCCACAGATACGCAGTATTTT. Protein sequence: CAISRLATDTQYF.